Described below is a single T cell receptor beta chain sequence and its context. TCR beta VDJ combinations and CDR3 sequences were profiled from genomic DNA. MiXCR, applied by TCRdb to the reads, yields one record per CDR3 protein. Of around 170,000 distinct CDR3 sequences listed, around 60% are singletons. This sample stems from a study of CD8+CD57+ T cells in acquired aplastic anemia. The CDR3 loop spans 16 amino acids. V was pared by 2 bases and J by 2 bases, with 13 bases between. Germline V gene lookup returns CDR1 WNHNN and CDR2 SYGVQD (reference sequence). The V and J genes are TRBV10-1 and TRBJ1-3; D ambiguous. The source material was sorted CD4+, CD8+, or CD8+CD57+ T cells (not recorded which) from PBMCs. This clonotype originated in a human donor in good health. CDR3 DNA sequence: TGCGCCAGCAGTGAGGATGAAGGGTACGCTGGAAACACCATATATTTT. This sequence encodes CASSEDEGYAGNTIYF.